The 7 T cell receptor beta chains given below trace back to one sample, sequenced in a study of CD8+ T cells in alopecia areata. It was cDNA, reverse transcribed from extracted RNA, that served as the sequencing template. Produced via immunoSEQ multiplex PCR; TCRdb's table is partial and in-frame only. The sample has hundreds of thousands of clones, 50% to 60% seen once. Sequencing used CD4+ T cells sorted from blood, obtained at week 0. These receptors came from a human donor with alopecia areata.

This clone has more than one count but fewer than ten. The V gene is TRBV27, the J gene TRBJ1-2; possibly TRBD1 for D (5 bases). Germline loops: CDR1 MNHEY, CDR2 SMNVEV (reference sequence). V lost 6 bases and J lost 4, with 18 bases in between. This CDR3 has 15 amino acids. The CDR3 DNA is TGTGCCAGCAGAAATATCGGGGGGGTTCTCTATGGCTACACCTTC. Its translation: CASRNIGGVLYGYTF.

This sequence joins TRBV5-1 and TRBJ2-6; a possible D gene is TRBD2 (5 bases). The CDR3 has 16 amino acids. V was cut by 1 base and J by 0 bases, with 8 bases left in between. CDR1 and CDR2 (germline): SGHRS, YFSETQ. The CDR3 DNA follows: TGCGCCAGCAGCTTGACGAGGGTCTCTGGGGCCAACGTCCTGACTTTC. Translating gives CASSLTRVSGANVLTF.

This clone occurred a few times. The genes are TRBV30 and TRBJ1-1, with 7 bases lining up with TRBD1. V shed 7 bases, J shed 8 bases, and the junction held 4 bases outside the gene matches. The CDR3 length is 10 residues. In germline, CDR1 is GTSNPN, CDR2 SVGIG (reference sequence). CDR3 sequence: CAYQGVEAFF. CDR3 in DNA: TGTGCCTACCAGGGGGTGGAAGCTTTCTTT.

The rearrangement joins TRBV4-1 to TRBJ1-2; the match to TRBD1 covers 10 bases. Germline values: CDR1 MGHRA, CDR2 YSYEKL. Losses at the gene ends were 3 bases for V and 0 bases for J; bases not matched to a gene: 4. CDR3 length equals 16 residues. The chain's CDR3 is CASSQPGQGANYGYTF. The CDR3 region has the DNA TGCGCCAGCAGCCAGCCTGGACAGGGGGCTAACTATGGCTACACCTTC.

This clone showed up just a few times. The chain combines TRBV11-2 with TRBJ1-1; D is unclear. This CDR3 has 16 amino acids. Germline V lookup: CDR1 SGHAT, CDR2 FQNNGV. V was clipped by 4 bases and J by 2 bases, with 17 bases between them. CDR3 bases: TGTGCCAGCAGCTCCCCCTCAATGAGTCCTAACACTGAAGCTTTCTTT. Amino acids: CASSSPSMSPNTEAFF.

V gene TRBV12-5 combines with J gene TRBJ1-1, with D maybe TRBD1 (5 bases). Germline V gene sequence: CDR1 LGHNT, CDR2 FRNRAP. V was clipped by 7 bases and J by 1 base, with 13 bases between them. The CDR3 has 14 residues. The DNA for the CDR3 is TGTGCTAGTGAACCGGGGGTTCCGAACACTGAAGCTTTCTTT. This gives the protein CASEPGVPNTEAFF.

This chain uses TRBV19 with TRBJ1-1; D not certain. Trimming shortened V by 1 base and J by 3 bases, and 9 bases separated the two germline ends. Germline loops: CDR1 LNHDA, CDR2 SQIVND (reference sequence). The length of the CDR3 is 14 residues. The CDR3 DNA reads TGTGCCAGTAGTATAGGGCGGTTGGACACTGAAGCTTTCTTT. It is translated as CASSIGRLDTEAFF.